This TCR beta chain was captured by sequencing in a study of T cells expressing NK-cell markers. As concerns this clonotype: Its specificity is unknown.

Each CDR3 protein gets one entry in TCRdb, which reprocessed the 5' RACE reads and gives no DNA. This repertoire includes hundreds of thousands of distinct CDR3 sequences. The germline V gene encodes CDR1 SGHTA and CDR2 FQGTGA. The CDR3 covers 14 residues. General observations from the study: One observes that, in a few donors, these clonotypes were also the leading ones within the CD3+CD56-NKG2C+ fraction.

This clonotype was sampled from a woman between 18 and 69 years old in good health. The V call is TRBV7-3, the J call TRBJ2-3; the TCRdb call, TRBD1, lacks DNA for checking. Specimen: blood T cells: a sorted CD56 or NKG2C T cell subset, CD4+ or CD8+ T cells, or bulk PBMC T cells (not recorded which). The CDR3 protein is CASSWGGITDTQYF.